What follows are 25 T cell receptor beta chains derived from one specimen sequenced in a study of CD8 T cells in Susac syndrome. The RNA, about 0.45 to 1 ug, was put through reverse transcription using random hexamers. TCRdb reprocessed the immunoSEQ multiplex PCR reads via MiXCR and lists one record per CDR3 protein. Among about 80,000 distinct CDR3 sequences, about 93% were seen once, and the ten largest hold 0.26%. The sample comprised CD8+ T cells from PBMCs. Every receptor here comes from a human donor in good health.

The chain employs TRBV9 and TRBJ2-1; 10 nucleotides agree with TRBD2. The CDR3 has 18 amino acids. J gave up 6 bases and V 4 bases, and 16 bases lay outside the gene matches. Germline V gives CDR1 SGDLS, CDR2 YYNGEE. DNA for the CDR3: TGTGCCAGCAGCAACAGTTTGACGAGGACTAGCGGAGGCAATGAGCAGTTCTTC. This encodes CASSNSLTRTSGGNEQFF.

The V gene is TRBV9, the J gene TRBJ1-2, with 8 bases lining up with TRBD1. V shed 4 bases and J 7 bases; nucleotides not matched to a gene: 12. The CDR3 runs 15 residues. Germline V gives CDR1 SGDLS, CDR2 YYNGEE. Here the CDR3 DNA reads TGTGCCAGCAGCCGGGGGACAGGCCCAGGTCGTGGCTACACCTTC. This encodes CASSRGTGPGRGYTF.

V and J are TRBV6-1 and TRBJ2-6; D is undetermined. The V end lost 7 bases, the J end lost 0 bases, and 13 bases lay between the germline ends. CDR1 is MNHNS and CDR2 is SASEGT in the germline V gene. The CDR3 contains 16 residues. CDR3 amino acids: CASKLSSNSGANVLTF. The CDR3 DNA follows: TGTGCCAGCAAATTATCCTCCAACTCTGGGGCCAACGTCCTGACTTTC.

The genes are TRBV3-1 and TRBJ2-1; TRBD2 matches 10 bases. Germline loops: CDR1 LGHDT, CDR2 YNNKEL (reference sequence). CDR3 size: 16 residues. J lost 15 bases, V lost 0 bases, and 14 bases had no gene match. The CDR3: CASSQDVPSGRLAAFF. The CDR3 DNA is TGTGCCAGCAGCCAAGATGTCCCTAGCGGGAGATTAGCCGCGTTCTTC.

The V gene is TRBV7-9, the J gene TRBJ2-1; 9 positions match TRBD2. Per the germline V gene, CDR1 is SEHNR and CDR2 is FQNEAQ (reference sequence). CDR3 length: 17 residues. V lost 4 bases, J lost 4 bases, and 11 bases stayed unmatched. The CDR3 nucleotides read TGTGCCAGCAGCTCCAAAGGACGCGGGGGGGCTTACAATGAGCAGTTCTTC. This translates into CASSSKGRGGAYNEQFF. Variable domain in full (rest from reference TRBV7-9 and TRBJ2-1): DTGVSQNPRHKITKRGQNVTFRCDPISEHNRLYWYRQTLGQGPEFLTYFQNEAQLEKSRLLSDRFSAERPKGSFSTLEIQRTEQGDSAMYLCASSSKGRGGAYNEQFFGPGTRLTVL.

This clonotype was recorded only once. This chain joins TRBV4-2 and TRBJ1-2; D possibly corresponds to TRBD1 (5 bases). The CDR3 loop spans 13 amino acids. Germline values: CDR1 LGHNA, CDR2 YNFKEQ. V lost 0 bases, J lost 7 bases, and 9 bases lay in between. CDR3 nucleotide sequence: TGTGCCAGCAGCCAAGACAGGGCTTCTGGCTACACCTTC. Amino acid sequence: CASSQDRASGYTF.

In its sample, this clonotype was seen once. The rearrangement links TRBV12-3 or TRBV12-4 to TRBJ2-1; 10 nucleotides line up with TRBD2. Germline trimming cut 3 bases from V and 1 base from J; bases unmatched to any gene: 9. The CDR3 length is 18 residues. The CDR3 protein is CASSFGTSADFSYNEQFF. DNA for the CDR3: TGTGCCAGCAGTTTCGGGACTAGCGCAGACTTTTCCTACAATGAGCAGTTCTTC.

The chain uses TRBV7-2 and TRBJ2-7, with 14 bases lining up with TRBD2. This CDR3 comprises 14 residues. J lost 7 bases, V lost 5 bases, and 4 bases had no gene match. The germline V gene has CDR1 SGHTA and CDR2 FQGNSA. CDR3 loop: CASSPWTSGGEQYF. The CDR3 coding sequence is TGTGCCAGCAGCCCTTGGACTAGCGGGGGGGAGCAGTACTTC.

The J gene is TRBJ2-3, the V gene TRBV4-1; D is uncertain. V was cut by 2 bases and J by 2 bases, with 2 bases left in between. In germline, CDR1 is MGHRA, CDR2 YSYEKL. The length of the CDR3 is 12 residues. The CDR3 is CASSQITDTQYF. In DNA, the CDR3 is TGCGCCAGCAGCCAAATCACAGATACGCAGTATTTT.

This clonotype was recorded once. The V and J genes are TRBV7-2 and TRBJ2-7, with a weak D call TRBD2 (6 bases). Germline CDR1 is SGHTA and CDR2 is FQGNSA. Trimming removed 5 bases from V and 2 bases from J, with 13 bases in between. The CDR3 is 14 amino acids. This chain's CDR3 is CASSHRGAPYEQYF. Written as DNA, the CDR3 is TGTGCCAGCAGCCATCGCGGGGCCCCCTACGAGCAGTACTTC.

CDR3 nucleotides: TGTGCCAGCAGCATAAGGGTTCCTGGCTACACCTTC. Translating it yields CASSIRVPGYTF. The chain uses TRBV13 and TRBJ1-2; D call uncertain. The CDR3 covers 12 residues. V lost 5 bases to trimming and J lost 7 bases, with 11 bases between them. Germline lookup yields CDR1 PRHDT and CDR2 FYEKMQ (reference sequence).

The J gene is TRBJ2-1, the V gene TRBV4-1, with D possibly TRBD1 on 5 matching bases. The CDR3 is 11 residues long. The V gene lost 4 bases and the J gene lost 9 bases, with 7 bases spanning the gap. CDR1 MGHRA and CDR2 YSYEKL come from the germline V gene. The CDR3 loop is CASSLTAEQFF. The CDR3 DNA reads TGCGCCAGCAGCCTGACAGCTGAGCAGTTCTTC.

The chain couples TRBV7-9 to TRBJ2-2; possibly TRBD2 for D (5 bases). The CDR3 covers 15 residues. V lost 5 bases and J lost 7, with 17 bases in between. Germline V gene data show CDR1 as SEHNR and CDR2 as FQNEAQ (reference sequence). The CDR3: CASSPSRTGSGELFF. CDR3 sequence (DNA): TGTGCCAGCAGCCCTTCAAGGACTGGGAGCGGGGAGCTGTTTTTT. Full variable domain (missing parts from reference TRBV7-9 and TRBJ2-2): DTGVSQNPRHKITKRGQNVTFRCDPISEHNRLYWYRQTLGQGPEFLTYFQNEAQLEKSRLLSDRFSAERPKGSFSTLEIQRTEQGDSAMYLCASSPSRTGSGELFFGEGSRLTVL.

Here the CDR3 DNA reads TGTGCCAGCAGCCCTCGACTCGCCCACCAAGAGACCCAGTACTTC. Protein sequence: CASSPRLAHQETQYF. The chain has TRBV7-6 and TRBJ2-5; no definite D call. The CDR3 is 15 amino acids. Between the trimmed V and J ends, which lost 5 bases and 0 bases, there was a span of 13 bases. Germline CDR1 and CDR2: SGHVS and FNYEAQ.

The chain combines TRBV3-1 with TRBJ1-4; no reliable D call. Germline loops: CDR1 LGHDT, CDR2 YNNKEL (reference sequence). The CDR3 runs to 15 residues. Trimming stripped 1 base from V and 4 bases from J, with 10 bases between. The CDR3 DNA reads TGTGCCAGCAGCCAAGTTGCGGCTGGTAATGAAAAACTGTTTTTT. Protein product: CASSQVAAGNEKLFF.

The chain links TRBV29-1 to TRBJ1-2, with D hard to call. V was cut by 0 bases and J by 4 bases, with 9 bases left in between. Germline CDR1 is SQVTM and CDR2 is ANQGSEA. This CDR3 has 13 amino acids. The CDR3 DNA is TGCAGCGTTGAAGATCGGTGGATCTATGGCTACACCTTC. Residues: CSVEDRWIYGYTF.

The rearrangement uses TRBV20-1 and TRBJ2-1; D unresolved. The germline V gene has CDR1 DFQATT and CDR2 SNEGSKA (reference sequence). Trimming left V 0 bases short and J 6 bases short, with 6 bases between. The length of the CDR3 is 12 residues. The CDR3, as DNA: TGCAGTGCTAGAGAGGAGCTCAATGAGCAGTTCTTC. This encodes CSAREELNEQFF.

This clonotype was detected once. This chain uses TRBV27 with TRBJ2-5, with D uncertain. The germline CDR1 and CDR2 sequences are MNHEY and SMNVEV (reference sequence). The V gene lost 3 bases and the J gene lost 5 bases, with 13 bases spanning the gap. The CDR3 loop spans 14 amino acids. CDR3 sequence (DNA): TGTGCCAGCAGTTTTGACCCCCGTCGTGAGACCCAGTACTTC. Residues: CASSFDPRRETQYF.

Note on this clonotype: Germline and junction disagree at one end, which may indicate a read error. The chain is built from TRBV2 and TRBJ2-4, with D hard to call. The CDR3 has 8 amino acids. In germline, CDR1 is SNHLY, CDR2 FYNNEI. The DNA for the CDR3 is TGTGCCAGCACCCCCCTGCACTTC. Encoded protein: CASTPLHF.

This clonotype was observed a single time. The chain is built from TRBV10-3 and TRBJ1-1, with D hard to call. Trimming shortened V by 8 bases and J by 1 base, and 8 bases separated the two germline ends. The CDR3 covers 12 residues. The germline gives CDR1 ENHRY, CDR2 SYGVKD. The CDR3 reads CAIGGENTEAFF. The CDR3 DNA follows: TGTGCCATCGGCGGGGAGAACACTGAAGCTTTCTTT.

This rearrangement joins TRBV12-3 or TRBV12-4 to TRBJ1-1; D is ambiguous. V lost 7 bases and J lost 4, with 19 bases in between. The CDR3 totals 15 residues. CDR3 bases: TGTGCCAGCATACCACTTATTGAGGCCGGCACTGAAGCTTTCTTT. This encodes CASIPLIEAGTEAFF.

The CDR3 nucleotides are TGCGCCAGCAGCCTGCTCCGGGTAGGCGGTACCTACGAGCAGTACGTC. Amino acid sequence: CASSLLRVGGTYEQYV. The chain links TRBV5-1 to TRBJ2-7, with D uncertain. Germline V lookup: CDR1 SGHRS, CDR2 YFSETQ. CDR3 length: 16 residues. The germline V and J ends were trimmed by 4 bases and 2 bases, with 19 bases remaining between them.

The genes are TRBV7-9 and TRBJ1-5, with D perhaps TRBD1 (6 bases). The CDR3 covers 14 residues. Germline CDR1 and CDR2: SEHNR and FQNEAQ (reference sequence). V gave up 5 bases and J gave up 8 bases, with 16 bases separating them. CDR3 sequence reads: CASSLDRPPEPQHF. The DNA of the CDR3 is TGTGCCAGCAGCCTAGACAGGCCCCCGGAGCCCCAGCATTTT.

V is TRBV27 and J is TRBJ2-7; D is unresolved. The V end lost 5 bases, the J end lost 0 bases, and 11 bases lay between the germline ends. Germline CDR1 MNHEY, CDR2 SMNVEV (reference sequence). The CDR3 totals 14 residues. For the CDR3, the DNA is TGTGCCAGCAGTGGTGGACCGTACTCCTACGAGCAGTACTTC. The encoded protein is CASSGGPYSYEQYF.

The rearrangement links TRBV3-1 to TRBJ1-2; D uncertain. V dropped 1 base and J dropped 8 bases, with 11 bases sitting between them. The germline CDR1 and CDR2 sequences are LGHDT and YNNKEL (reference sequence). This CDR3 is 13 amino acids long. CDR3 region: CASSQVEGSGYTF. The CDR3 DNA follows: TGTGCCAGCAGCCAAGTTGAGGGCAGCGGCTACACCTTC. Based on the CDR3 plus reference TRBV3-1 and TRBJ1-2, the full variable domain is DTAVSQTPKYLVTQMGNDKSIKCEQNLGHDTMYWYKQDSKKFLKIMFSYNNKELIINETVPNRFSPKSPDKAHLNLHINSLELGDSAVYFCASSQVEGSGYTFGSGTRLTVV.